The present entry profiles one T cell receptor beta chain with its context. TCRdb reprocessed the PCR reads via MiXCR. In the table there are over 9,000 clones, 38% of which are singletons. The V end lost 3 bases, the J end lost 4 bases, and 13 bases lay between the germline ends. The germline V gene encodes CDR1 MNHNS and CDR2 SASEGT. The CDR3 has 16 amino acids. The sample belongs to a study of metastatic and nonmetastatic thyroid tumors. No patient had received any treatment before thyroid surgery. The material sequenced was tumor tissue. The clonotype was recovered from a female donor with papillary thyroid cancer or a benign thyroid nodule (not recorded which). Some clones in this sample may be carry-over from other donors' samples. This sequence joins TRBV6-1 and TRBJ1-6; the D gene is possibly TRBD1 (6 bases). Here the CDR3 reads CASSEADSRYNSPLHF. The CDR3, as DNA: TGTGCCAGCAGTGAGGCGGACAGCAGATATAATTCACCCCTCCACTTT.